One and the same sample provided the 27 T cell receptor beta chains below, sequenced in a study of cytomegalovirus exposure and HLA in healthy donors. The PCR contained 60 Vbeta and 13 Jbeta primers. Generated by immunoSEQ multiplex PCR, the TCRdb table keeps only in-frame clones and is missing some. The sample contains about 190,000 clones, 84% of which appear only once. Sequencing used PBMCs. These receptors all stem from a woman between 45 and 65 years old in good health and CMV-seropositive.

This chain connects TRBV6-1 to TRBJ1-2; a possible D gene is TRBD1 (6 bases). V was clipped by 5 bases and J by 10 bases, with 20 bases between them. The CDR3 is 14 residues long. CDR1 MNHNS and CDR2 SASEGT come from the germline V gene. CDR3 amino acids: CASSRGGAPAVYTF. The CDR3 DNA follows: TGTGCCAGCAGTCGGGGGGGGGCCCCGGCTGTCTACACCTTC.

This clone has just one count. The chain uses TRBV2 and TRBJ1-2; D is undetermined. The CDR3 runs to 15 residues. Looked up from germline, CDR1 is SNHLY and CDR2 is FYNNEI. V was clipped by 3 bases and J by 0 bases, with 11 bases between them. Here the CDR3 DNA reads TGTGCCAGCAGTGAGACGGAGAACCCTAACTATGGCTACACCTTC. Translated, it gives CASSETENPNYGYTF.

The chain links TRBV29-1 to TRBJ1-1; D is unclear. Germline CDR1 and CDR2: SQVTM and ANQGSEA. The CDR3 sequence is 13 residues long. V was clipped by 4 bases and J by 2 bases, with 11 bases between them. CDR3 sequence reads: CSVVLRENTEAFF. The CDR3 bases are TGCAGCGTTGTTTTGCGGGAAAACACTGAAGCTTTCTTT.

The genes are TRBV7-9 and TRBJ2-2; 7 bases match TRBD1. The CDR3 has 16 residues. Germline assignment: CDR1 SEHNR and CDR2 FQNEAQ (reference sequence). V was clipped by 6 bases and J by 7 bases; unmatched bases: 14. CDR3 region: CASSRTPTGVGGELFF. The DNA for the CDR3 is TGTGCCAGCAGTCGTACCCCAACAGGGGTCGGCGGGGAGCTGTTTTTT.

This sequence joins TRBV4-1 and TRBJ1-5; 9 bases line up with TRBD1. V lost 0 bases and J lost 3; bases outside the gene matches: 6. The CDR3 is made up of 17 amino acids. Germline assignment: CDR1 MGHRA and CDR2 YSYEKL. In nucleotides, the CDR3 is TGCGCCAGCAGCCAAGAAGGGACAGGGACTTTCAATCAGCCCCAGCATTTT. Amino acids: CASSQEGTGTFNQPQHF.

The J gene is TRBJ1-1, the V gene TRBV29-1, with TRBD1 identical over 9 bases. Germline values: CDR1 SQVTM, CDR2 ANQGSEA. Losses at the gene ends were 3 bases for V and 4 bases for J; bases not matched to a gene: 9. The CDR3 totals 15 residues. The CDR3 nucleotides are TGCAGCGTTGACCCCGGGACAGGGCTGGGCACTGAAGCTTTCTTT. It specifies CSVDPGTGLGTEAFF.

A word on this clone: At one of its ends the junction is not consistent with the germline gene, which may arise from a read error. This rearrangement joins TRBV7-9 to TRBJ1-3; D might be TRBD1 (5 bases). Germline CDR1 and CDR2: SEHNR and FQNEAQ (reference sequence). The CDR3 is made up of 13 amino acids. CDR3: CSSSGGVGNTIYF. The DNA of the CDR3 is TGTTCCAGCAGCGGAGGGGTAGGAAACACCATATATTTT.

This clone was detected a few times. The V and J genes are TRBV6-6 and TRBJ1-2; weak D call: TRBD1 (5 bases). The V gene lost 2 bases and the J gene lost 3 bases, with 7 bases spanning the gap. The CDR3 runs 13 residues. In germline, CDR1 is MNHNY, CDR2 SVGAGI (reference sequence). In nucleotides, the CDR3 is TGTGCCAGCAGTTACGGGGGGGACTATGGCTACACCTTC. As protein: CASSYGGDYGYTF.

The chain is built from TRBV5-6 and TRBJ1-2, with TRBD1 identical over 8 bases. Germline V gene sequence: CDR1 SGHDT, CDR2 YYEEEE. CDR3 length: 13 residues. With V trimmed by 0 bases and J by 8 bases, 3 bases remained unmatched. The CDR3 DNA reads TGTGCCAGCAGCTTGGACAGGGGGATCGGCTACACCTTC. It specifies CASSLDRGIGYTF.

The chain links TRBV4-3 to TRBJ2-2; 12 positions match TRBD2. Trimming took 4 bases from V and 2 from J; bases not matched to a gene: 2. The CDR3 contains 16 residues. Germline V CDR1 and CDR2: LGHNA, YSLEER. CDR3 protein: CASSRLAGANTGELFF. DNA for the CDR3: TGCGCCAGCAGCCGACTAGCGGGAGCTAACACCGGGGAGCTGTTTTTT.

This clone was recorded once. The DNA of the CDR3 is TGTGCCACCACCCGGGTCAATAATTCACCCCTCCACTTT. Translation: CATTRVNNSPLHF. The chain has TRBV28 and TRBJ1-6; no reliable D call. The V gene's germline CDR1 is MDHEN and CDR2 SYDVKM. The CDR3 totals 13 residues. Trimming pared 10 bases from V and 5 bases from J, leaving 12 bases between.

The chain joins TRBV6-5 to TRBJ1-2; maybe TRBD1 (5 bases). Trimming cost V 10 bases and J 0 bases, with 15 bases left between them. The CDR3 totals 14 residues. The germline CDR1 and CDR2 sequences are MNHEY and SVGAGI. The CDR3 DNA sequence: TGTGCCATCAATCCGGCAGGGACTAACTATGGCTACACCTTC. It specifies CAINPAGTNYGYTF.

The chain recombines TRBV27 with TRBJ2-7; D is unclear. This CDR3 comprises 14 residues. CDR1 is MNHEY, CDR2 SMNVEV, per germline (reference sequence). V was shortened by 0 bases and J by 6 bases, with 12 bases between the two germline ends. The CDR3 DNA is TGTGCCAGCAGTTTATCGAGAGCCGCTCTCGAGCAGTACTTC. Its protein product is CASSLSRAALEQYF.

V and J are TRBV21-1 and TRBJ1-6. TRBV21-1 is labeled a pseudogene. The CDR3 sequence is 18 residues long. CDR3 DNA: TGTGCCAGCAGCAACGAAACCTACCAAAGCTCCTATAATTCACCCCTCCACTTT. Its translation is CASSNETYQSSYNSPLHF.

This clone was seen a few times. The chain links TRBV5-6 to TRBJ2-1; no definite D call. The CDR3 runs 12 residues. CDR1 is SGHDT, CDR2 YYEEEE, per germline. Trimming stripped 0 bases from V and 10 bases from J, with 8 bases between. CDR3 coding DNA: TGTGCCAGCAGCTTGGCCCCCCAGGAGCAGTTCTTC. The encoded protein is CASSLAPQEQFF.

This clone was picked up a small number of times. This chain joins TRBV25-1 and TRBJ2-3; maybe TRBD2 (6 bases). CDR1 MGHDK and CDR2 SYGVNS come from the germline V gene. The CDR3 sequence is 15 residues long. V was pared by 1 base and J by 4 bases, with 12 bases between. The CDR3 nucleotides are TGTGCCAGCAGTGAATCCGGGACTCTCGCAGATACGCAGTATTTT. This codes for CASSESGTLADTQYF.

This sequence joins TRBV6-6 and TRBJ1-1; 9 bases align to TRBD1. Trimming cost V 7 bases and J 6 bases; bases outside gene matches: 6. The CDR3 is 13 amino acids. CDR1 and CDR2 (germline): MNHNY, SVGAGI (reference sequence). The CDR3 nucleotides are TGTGCCAGCAAGTCGGGACAGGGCGCTGAAGCTTTCTTT. The encoded protein is CASKSGQGAEAFF.

The chain has TRBV4-1 and TRBJ1-1, with 8 nucleotides matching TRBD1. This CDR3 region has 16 residues. Trimming removed 0 bases from V and 3 bases from J; junction bases left unmatched: 6. From germline, CDR1 is MGHRA and CDR2 YSYEKL. The CDR3 nucleotides are TGCGCCAGCAGCCAAGATATTAACAGGGGGTACACTGAAGCTTTCTTT. Encoded protein: CASSQDINRGYTEAFF.

The rearrangement links TRBV29-1 to TRBJ1-1; a weak D match, TRBD1 (6 bases). CDR3 length equals 15 residues. Trimming removed 8 bases from V and 3 bases from J, with 22 bases in between. Germline CDR1 is SQVTM and CDR2 is ANQGSEA. CDR3 DNA: TGCAGCCAAGGGCCTAAACAGGGTATCCACACTGAAGCTTTCTTT. It is translated as CSQGPKQGIHTEAFF.

In the case of this clone: Other DNA variants within this sample encode the same CDR3. The chain is built from TRBV7-9 and TRBJ2-5, with 7 bases aligning to TRBD2. V was clipped by 0 bases and J by 5 bases; unmatched bases: 0. CDR1 is SEHNR and CDR2 is FQNEAQ in the germline V gene (reference sequence). The CDR3 is 13 amino acids. The CDR3 bases are TGTGCCAGCAGCTTAGCGGGGGGGGAGACCCAGTACTTC. The encoded protein is CASSLAGGETQYF.

The chain's CDR3 is CASSLGTSRTDTQYF. The CDR3 DNA reads as TGCGCCAGCAGCCTTGGGACTAGTCGGACAGATACGCAGTATTTT. J is TRBJ2-3 and V is TRBV4-3; 8 positions match TRBD2. V trimming: 4 bases; J trimming: 3 bases; junction bases outside the gene matches: 6. CDR1 is LGHNA, CDR2 YSLEER, per germline. The CDR3 length is 15 residues.

The genes are TRBV4-2 and TRBJ1-5; no definite D call. From germline, CDR1 is LGHNA and CDR2 YNFKEQ. The length of the CDR3 is 16 residues. The V end was cut by 0 bases, the J end by 0 bases, with 9 bases between. Written as DNA, the CDR3 is TGTGCCAGCAGCCAAGATAGTGAGAATAGCAATCAGCCCCAGCATTTT. Its translation: CASSQDSENSNQPQHF.

The chain joins TRBV7-2 to TRBJ2-1, with D possibly being TRBD2 (7 bases). The CDR3 consists of 15 residues. Between the trimmed V and J ends, which lost 4 bases and 5 bases, there was a span of 15 bases. Germline assignment: CDR1 SGHTA and CDR2 FQGNSA. CDR3: CASSWKGGRDNEQFF. The CDR3 bases are TGTGCCAGCAGCTGGAAGGGGGGGAGGGACAATGAGCAGTTCTTC.

V gene TRBV7-9 combines with J gene TRBJ2-3; 10 bases line up with TRBD2. The CDR3 consists of 14 residues. V dropped 6 bases and J dropped 5; count of bases not matched to a gene: 5. Germline loops: CDR1 SEHNR, CDR2 FQNEAQ (reference sequence). The CDR3 is CASRSGGALDTQYF. The CDR3 DNA is TGTGCCAGCAGAAGCGGGGGGGCCCTAGATACGCAGTATTTT.

The chain is built from TRBV7-2 and TRBJ2-5; 13 bases fit TRBD2. The CDR3 contains 12 residues. Trimming removed 5 bases from V and 14 bases from J; junction bases left unmatched: 5. Germline-derived CDR1 and CDR2 are SGHTA and FQGNSA. The CDR3 nucleotides read TGTGCCAGCAGCCCCGGGACTAGCGGGGCATACTTC. This translates into CASSPGTSGAYF.

This clone was detected only a few times. CDR3 sequence reads: CASSHRTGGAEAFF. The CDR3 nucleotides read TGTGCCAGCAGCCACAGGACAGGAGGAGCTGAAGCTTTCTTT. V gene TRBV6-5 combines with J gene TRBJ1-1, with 7 bases fitting TRBD1. This CDR3 has 14 amino acids. V shed 6 bases, J shed 6 bases, and the junction held 10 bases outside the gene matches. CDR1 is MNHEY, CDR2 SVGAGI, per germline.

J is TRBJ1-6 and V is TRBV28, with D maybe TRBD1 (5 bases). The length of the CDR3 is 17 residues. CDR1 and CDR2 (germline): MDHEN, SYDVKM. The V gene lost 4 bases and the J gene lost 7 bases, with 20 bases spanning the gap. In nucleotides, the CDR3 is TGTGCCAGCAGTTCCAACCTCTCCAGGGTGGGAAATTCACCCCTCCACTTT. It yields the protein CASSSNLSRVGNSPLHF.